This passage covers 14 T cell receptor beta chains from one sample sequenced in a study of CD8 T cells in ankylosing spondylitis (dated by TCRdb to about 2017). Library preparation was by 5' RACE. The sequencing machine was an Illumina HiSeq 2500. TCRdb reprocessed the public reads (quality trimming at Q25 with fastp, clone calling with MiXCR) and kept in-frame beta chains. CDR3 protein sequences are deduplicated, and each keeps its most common genes and DNA. The sample yields more than 300,000 distinct CDR3 sequences; around a tenth were counted once. The ten top clones hold roughly 9.5% of the sample. The sequencing sample was made of blood, either unsorted or a sorted T cell fraction (not recorded which). The receptors were sampled from a female donor with ankylosing spondylitis or in good health (not recorded which).

This clonotype was counted ten times or more. This rearrangement joins TRBV29-1 to TRBJ1-2; TRBD1 is a possible D gene (5 bases). V dropped 6 bases and J dropped 0 bases, with 11 bases sitting between them. CDR1 and CDR2 from the germline V gene are SQVTM and ANQGSEA. The CDR3 covers 13 residues. The CDR3 sequence is CSVRGGTNYGYTF. In DNA, the CDR3 is TGCAGCGTGAGGGGAGGCACTAACTATGGCTACACCTTC.

This clonotype was detected ten times or more. V usage is TRBV12-3 or TRBV12-4 and J usage is TRBJ1-5; no definite D call. The V end was cut by 7 bases, the J end by 2 bases, with 18 bases between. This CDR3 has 16 amino acids. CDR3 bases: TGTGCCAGCACCCGGTCGGGGTTTGGAGGCAATCAGCCCCAGCATTTT. The encoded protein is CASTRSGFGGNQPQHF.

This clonotype showed up many times. The CDR3 DNA follows: TGTGCCACCGAGGAACCCTTCCTTGGGAGCAATGAGCAGTTCTTC. It translates to CATEEPFLGSNEQFF. The chain carries TRBV15 and TRBJ2-1, with D maybe TRBD2 (5 bases). The V gene's germline CDR1 is LNHNV and CDR2 YYDKDF (reference sequence). The CDR3 runs to 15 residues. Deletions cut 8 bases from V and 6 bases from J, with 20 bases between. The variable domain in full, completed from reference TRBV15 and TRBJ2-1, reads DAMVIQNPRYQVTQFGKPVTLSCSQTLNHNVMYWYQQKSSQAPKLLFHYYDKDFNNEADTPDNFQSRRPNTSFCFLDIRSPGLGDTAMYLCATEEPFLGSNEQFFGPGTRLTVL.

This clonotype was seen at least ten times. This CDR3 reads CASSLAGTGLGDTQYF. The CDR3 DNA reads as TGCGCCAGCAGCTTGGCGGGGACAGGCCTCGGAGATACGCAGTATTTT. The V gene is TRBV5-1, the J gene TRBJ2-3, with TRBD1 identical over 8 bases. The junction had 8 bases not matched to a gene; V was cut back by 0 bases and J by 5 bases. The germline V gene encodes CDR1 SGHRS and CDR2 YFSETQ. The CDR3 covers 16 residues.

This clonotype was seen a handful of times. The chain combines TRBV7-2 with TRBJ2-2; TRBD1 aligns across 10 bases. The CDR3 contains 15 residues. Trimming at V came to 5 bases and at J to 4 bases, leaving 4 bases not matched to a gene. The germline gives CDR1 SGHTA, CDR2 FQGNSA. CDR3 sequence reads: CASSPTGGGTGELFF. For the CDR3, the DNA is TGTGCCAGCAGCCCGACAGGGGGCGGCACCGGGGAGCTGTTTTTT.

Only a few counts were recorded for this clonotype. This sequence joins TRBV11-2 and TRBJ2-5; D may match TRBD1 or TRBD2 (5 bases each). The CDR3 has 15 residues. From germline, CDR1 is SGHAT and CDR2 FQNNGV. V gave up 5 bases and J gave up 0 bases, with 13 bases separating them. CDR3 coding DNA: TGTGCCAGCAGCAGGCTCGGGACGTACCAAGAGACCCAGTACTTC. This sequence encodes CASSRLGTYQETQYF.

This clonotype was detected many times. The chain carries TRBV5-1 and TRBJ2-1; 8 bases are shared with TRBD1. The CDR3 runs 14 residues. The V gene's germline CDR1 is SGHRS and CDR2 YFSETQ. Losses at the gene ends were 3 bases for V and 5 bases for J; bases not matched to a gene: 4. The CDR3 DNA is TGCGCCAGCAGCTGGGGGGACAGGAACAATGAGCAGTTCTTC. This sequence encodes CASSWGDRNNEQFF.

This clonotype was seen repeatedly, ten times or more. This chain joins TRBV5-1 and TRBJ2-1; 11 bases agree with TRBD2. The CDR3 covers 19 residues. From germline, CDR1 is SGHRS and CDR2 YFSETQ. J gave up 0 bases and V 4 bases, and 12 bases lay outside the gene matches. The CDR3 DNA sequence: TGCGCCAGCAGCGCATCCGGGACTAGCGGACTTAGCTCCTACAATGAGCAGTTCTTC. This codes for CASSASGTSGLSSYNEQFF.

This sequence joins TRBV20-1 and TRBJ2-1; 8 positions agree with TRBD2. The CDR3 is 13 residues long. Germline V gene lookup returns CDR1 DFQATT and CDR2 SNEGSKA (reference sequence). The junction had 11 bases not matched to a gene; V was cut back by 8 bases and J by 8 bases. The CDR3 spells CSPSDRGGYEQFF. CDR3 in DNA: TGCAGTCCCTCAGATCGGGGGGGTTATGAGCAGTTCTTC.

This clonotype was counted ten times or more. The V and J genes are TRBV20-1 and TRBJ2-7; TRBD2 is a possible D gene (7 bases). Germline loops: CDR1 DFQATT, CDR2 SNEGSKA (reference sequence). The CDR3 is 14 residues long. V lost 6 bases and J lost 3, with 18 bases in between. For the CDR3, the DNA is TGCAGTGCCCAGGGGACTACCTTCGACTACGAGCAGTACTTC. Protein: CSAQGTTFDYEQYF.

Many counts were recorded for this clonotype. CDR3 in DNA: TGTGCCAGCAGTTTAGAGGTTTGGGGCTACACCTTC. Encoded protein: CASSLEVWGYTF. The J gene is TRBJ1-2, the V gene TRBV12-3 or TRBV12-4; unclear D gene. There are 12 residues in the CDR3. V lost 1 base and J 8 bases, leaving 8 bases between the germline ends.

Ten or more counts support this clonotype. The chain joins TRBV29-1 to TRBJ2-3; tentative D call: TRBD2 (6 bases). Germline-derived CDR1 and CDR2 are SQVTM and ANQGSEA. V shed 7 bases and J shed 1 base, with 12 bases lying between them. The CDR3 loop spans 13 amino acids. For the CDR3, the DNA is TGCAGCGGGAGGGTCGCAGGCACAGATACGCAGTATTTT. It yields the protein CSGRVAGTDTQYF.

This clonotype has at least ten counts. This rearrangement joins TRBV27 to TRBJ2-3; D possibly corresponds to TRBD1 (5 bases). CDR1 and CDR2 from the germline V gene are MNHEY and SMNVEV (reference sequence). This CDR3 has 16 amino acids. Deletions cut 2 bases from V and 0 bases from J, with 12 bases between. CDR3 DNA: TGTGCCAGCAGTTTAGGGTGGGGCGGCAGCACAGATACGCAGTATTTT. Its translation: CASSLGWGGSTDTQYF.

The V call is TRBV7-9, the J call TRBJ1-2, with D perhaps matching TRBD1 (6 bases). V lost 5 bases to trimming and J lost 4 bases, with 14 bases between them. The CDR3 length is 14 residues. CDR1 and CDR2 (germline): SEHNR, FQNEAQ (reference sequence). The CDR3 spells CASSRGAGGYGYTF. CDR3 bases: TGTGCCAGCAGCAGGGGGGCGGGGGGCTATGGCTACACCTTC. Filled out from reference TRBV7-9 and TRBJ1-2, the complete variable domain reads DTGVSQNPRHKITKRGQNVTFRCDPISEHNRLYWYRQTLGQGPEFLTYFQNEAQLEKSRLLSDRFSAERPKGSFSTLEIQRTEQGDSAMYLCASSRGAGGYGYTFGSGTRLTVV.